Following are 15 T cell receptor beta chains from one sample sequenced in a study of T cell responses to AZD1222 COVID-19 vaccine. Repertoires were generated with immunoSEQ multiplex PCR, while TCRdb's copy carries only in-frame clones and drops some. The data show approximately 150,000 clones, with roughly nine tenths seen just once and around 3% held by the top ten. Sequencing was performed on peripheral blood, taken on day 0 of AZD1222 vaccination. The receptor source for this set is an adult in good health.

The chain couples TRBV6-1 to TRBJ1-6, with 7 bases aligning to TRBD1. From germline, CDR1 is MNHNS and CDR2 SASEGT. The CDR3 is made up of 15 amino acids. V was clipped by 3 bases and J by 6 bases; unmatched bases: 5. The CDR3 region is CASSDLDRVNSPLHF. In DNA form, the CDR3 reads TGTGCCAGCAGTGACCTAGACAGGGTTAATTCACCCCTCCACTTT.

The chain carries TRBV20-1 and TRBJ1-1; D gene ambiguous. The V and J ends lost 0 bases and 2 bases respectively, with 1 base between them. The CDR3 loop spans 11 amino acids. Germline V gene sequence: CDR1 DFQATT, CDR2 SNEGSKA (reference sequence). CDR3 nucleotide sequence: TGCAGTGCTAGAGAAAACACTGAAGCTTTCTTT. The encoded protein is CSARENTEAFF.

This clone has a single count. V and J are TRBV19 and TRBJ1-6; 10 nucleotides agree with TRBD1. Looked up from germline, CDR1 is LNHDA and CDR2 is SQIVND (reference sequence). The CDR3 sequence is 16 residues long. Unmatched junction bases numbered 7, after V lost 5 bases and J lost 6 bases. Here the CDR3 DNA reads TGTGCCAGTAGTGCTACGGGACAGGGGTTTAATTCACCCCTCCACTTT. Translation: CASSATGQGFNSPLHF.

Note on this clone: Other DNA sequences in this sample translate to the same CDR3. V gene TRBV30 combines with J gene TRBJ2-1; 8 bases match TRBD1. V lost 0 bases, J lost 4 bases, and 2 bases stayed unmatched. Germline V gene data show CDR1 as GTSNPN and CDR2 as SVGIG (reference sequence). This CDR3 has 14 amino acids. CDR3 nucleotides: TGTGCCTGGAGTGTTGGACAGGGATACAATGAGCAGTTCTTC. Translated, it gives CAWSVGQGYNEQFF.

The chain combines TRBV2 with TRBJ2-7; D not resolved. The V gene's germline CDR1 is SNHLY and CDR2 FYNNEI. V was clipped by 3 bases and J by 7 bases, with 13 bases between them. The CDR3 runs to 13 residues. The CDR3 DNA reads as TGTGCCAGCAGTGACTGGGAACCTCGAGAGCAGTACTTC. Translating it yields CASSDWEPREQYF.

In this sample, this clone turned up a few times. The CDR3 protein is CSGHRGNTEAFF. The CDR3 coding sequence is TGCAGCGGACACAGGGGGAATACTGAAGCTTTCTTT. The V and J genes are TRBV29-1 and TRBJ1-1; 8 bases line up with TRBD1. J gave up 5 bases and V 7 bases, and 6 bases lay outside the gene matches. Looked up from germline, CDR1 is SQVTM and CDR2 is ANQGSEA. The CDR3 loop spans 12 amino acids. Complete variable domain (other parts from reference TRBV29-1 and TRBJ1-1): SAVISQKPSRDICQRGTSLTIQCQVDSQVTMMFWYRQQPGQSLTLIATANQGSEATYESGFVIDKFPISRPNLTFSTLTVSNMSPEDSSIYLCSGHRGNTEAFFGQGTRLTVV.

The gene calls are TRBV2 and TRBJ2-7, with 9 bases identical to TRBD1. J lost 0 bases, V lost 6 bases, and 9 bases had no gene match. CDR1 is SNHLY, CDR2 FYNNEI, per germline. The CDR3 runs 16 residues. The CDR3 nucleotides read TGTGCCAGCAGGCACGGACAGGGGTTAAGCTCCTACGAGCAGTACTTC. As protein: CASRHGQGLSSYEQYF.

The rearrangement uses TRBV7-2 and TRBJ1-2; a possible D gene is TRBD1 (6 bases). The CDR3 loop spans 14 amino acids. V was trimmed by 1 base and J by 4 bases, leaving 10 bases between them. The germline CDR1 and CDR2 sequences are SGHTA and FQGNSA. CDR3: CASSLVGGSYGYTF. The CDR3 DNA reads TGTGCCAGCAGCTTAGTTGGGGGCAGCTATGGCTACACCTTC. The full variable domain, in which reference TRBV7-2 and TRBJ1-2 provide the parts outside the CDR3, is GAGVSQSPSNKVTEKGKDVELRCDPISGHTALYWYRQSLGQGLEFLIYFQGNSAPDKSGLPSDRFSAERTGGSVSTLTIQRTQQEDSAVYLCASSLVGGSYGYTFGSGTRLTVV.

This clone has just one count. The chain is built from TRBV29-1 and TRBJ1-1; D remains unclear. V lost 7 bases and J 3 bases, leaving 12 bases between the germline ends. CDR1 and CDR2 from the germline V gene are SQVTM and ANQGSEA. The CDR3 totals 12 residues. The CDR3 sequence is CSALPVYTEAFF. In nucleotides, the CDR3 is TGCAGCGCCCTTCCCGTCTACACTGAAGCTTTCTTT.

The chain employs TRBV5-5 and TRBJ2-1; 8 bases agree with TRBD2. The V and J ends lost 4 bases and 3 bases, in that order; junction bases with no gene match: 6. The CDR3 totals 15 residues. Germline V lookup: CDR1 SGHKS, CDR2 YYEKEE (reference sequence). The DNA for the CDR3 is TGTGCCAGCAGCGTCGGACTAGCCGACTACAATGAGCAGTTCTTC. Translation gives CASSVGLADYNEQFF.

The CDR3 sequence is CASTEGRREQYF. In nucleotides, the CDR3 is TGTGCCAGCACCGAAGGTAGACGCGAGCAGTACTTC. The chain employs TRBV2 and TRBJ2-7; unclear D gene. CDR1 SNHLY and CDR2 FYNNEI come from the germline V gene. The CDR3 totals 12 residues. Trimming cost V 7 bases and J 6 bases, with 13 bases left between them. The full variable domain, its missing parts supplied by reference TRBV2 and TRBJ2-7, is EPEVTQTPSHQVTQMGQEVILRCVPISNHLYFYWYRQILGQKVEFLVSFYNNEISEKSEIFDDQFSVERPDGSNFTLKIRSTKLEDSAMYFCASTEGRREQYFGPGTRLTVT.

This clone was seen more than once but under ten times. The V call is TRBV12-5, the J call TRBJ1-2; D gene ambiguous. V was cut by 1 base and J by 8 bases, with 17 bases left in between. CDR1 and CDR2 (germline): LGHNT, FRNRAP. This CDR3 has 15 amino acids. For the CDR3, the DNA is TGTGCTAGTGGTTTGGAAACGGCCCTACTTCGGGGCTACACCTTC. Translated: CASGLETALLRGYTF.

This chain joins TRBV14 and TRBJ1-1; 8 nucleotides align to TRBD1. V trimming: 1 base; J trimming: 6 bases; junction bases outside the gene matches: 7. Germline CDR1 SGHDN, CDR2 FVKESK. This CDR3 spans 15 amino acids. CDR3 residues: CASSQAQGAYAEAFF. CDR3 sequence (DNA): TGTGCCAGCAGCCAAGCCCAGGGGGCCTACGCTGAAGCTTTCTTT.

This sequence joins TRBV30 and TRBJ2-2; D ambiguous. Deletions cut 1 base from V and 1 base from J, with 4 bases between. This CDR3 contains 13 residues. The V gene's germline CDR1 is GTSNPN and CDR2 SVGIG (reference sequence). The CDR3 coding sequence is TGTGCCTGGAGTGAGGTGAACACCGGGGAGCTGTTTTTT. Translating gives CAWSEVNTGELFF.

The rearrangement uses TRBV18 and TRBJ1-1; 9 nucleotides agree with TRBD1. With 6 bases clipped from V and 0 bases from J, the junction kept 8 bases outside the gene matches. CDR3 size: 16 residues. Germline V gives CDR1 KGHSH, CDR2 LQKENI. The CDR3 coding sequence is TGTGCCAGCTCCGAAGGGACAGGGTCGATGAACACTGAAGCTTTCTTT. Translating gives CASSEGTGSMNTEAFF.